This TCR beta chain was identified during a study of graft-versus-host responses after intestinal transplantation (TCRdb year 2021). For the wider study: The transplants that recipients received were multivisceral, liver-intestinal, or isolated intestinal. Alloreactive clones were identified by sequencing pre-transplant mixed lymphocyte reaction products and comparing these products with unstimulated pre-transplant donor and recipient T cells. Rather than going through the commercial service, samples from three later patients were sequenced in-house on an Illumina MiSeq and processed with MiXCR. A peak of at least 4% donor T cells among recipient peripheral blood mononuclear cells was the definition used for donor T cell macrochimerism. All recipients received anti-thymocyte globulin induction followed by maintenance tacrolimus and steroids for roughly 3 years. The cohort enrolled roughly 25 intestinal transplant recipients including one retransplant, and a few patients lacking pretransplant specimens were excluded. Graft-versus-host and host-versus-graft alloreactive T cell clones were tracked in the graft, circulation and bone marrow after intestinal transplantation using bulk TCR-beta CDR3 sequencing. Study-wide findings and limitations: GvH clones were detected in recipient bone marrow, and some appeared earlier in ileal mucosa or blood, consistent with an intestinal mucosal origin. Early after transplant, peak levels of circulating GvH clones were associated with declines in HvG clones. In the allografts of patients with donor T cell macrochimerism, GvH to HvG T cell clonal ratios were high. Conclusions were limited by the relatively low number and heterogeneity of intestinal transplant patients.

Library generation was performed with the immunoSEQ multiplex PCR assay. In most patients, genomic DNA was isolated using the Qiagen DNeasy Blood and Tissue Kit and sent frozen to Adaptive Biotechnologies for TCR sequencing. Adaptive Biotechnologies carried out high-throughput TCR-beta CDR3 sequencing of genomic DNA for most patients. The study's own analysis went as follows. TCR sequencing data were retrieved from Adaptive's ImmunoSEQ software for around 20 patients, whereas three other patients were processed with MiXCR and VDJtools. To correct CD4 versus CD8 sorting errors, sequences present in both subsets at a frequency ratio below 5:1 were removed. Because the origin of CDR3 nucleotide sequences shared between donor and recipient could not be assigned, those sequences were removed. Alloreactive clones required at least 2-fold expansion over unstimulated cells and minimum CFSE-low frequency of 0.002% (template counts) or 0.001% (read counts). Mappable clones were those detected in sequenced pre-transplant spleen, lymph node, or MLR CFSE-low populations of the donor or recipient. Cumulative frequency of alloreactive clones was calculated as a percentage of all sequences weighted by copy number. TCRdb re-hosts the immuneACCESS table, in-frame sequences only. Its copies lack some clones; in the studies checked, an unresolved V gene accounts for under half of them, and the cause for the rest is not known. The D gene and trimming were derived from the DNA, and the V and J assignments and clone size from that table. Here the sample has 85,000 to 100,000 clones; 92% occur a single time. The ten most abundant clones make up 0.17% of the sample.

The germline V gene supplies CDR1 SGHNT and CDR2 YENEEA. Counted from cysteine to phenylalanine, this CDR3 has 13 amino acids. Only CDR3 DNA is held: 39 bases, read in frame from base 1. Trimming costs V 1 base and J 0 bases, and their ends lie 3 bases apart. Regarding this clone: The antigen this receptor binds is unknown. Base qualities are missing; no much larger clone stands one base away.

The sample's time point label, in plain terms: cells obtained before transplantation from donor or recipient. CD3+CD4+ and CD3+CD8+ populations were FACS-sorted from unstimulated pre-transplant donor and recipient cells taken from spleen or lymph nodes. The starting material was unstimulated CD4+ T cells sorted from spleen or lymph node cells, obtained before intestinal transplant. The rearrangement joined TRBV11-3 to TRBJ2-5; the D gene lacks a confident call. The receptor comes from a human donor who received an intestinal transplant. Here the CDR3 is given as CASSLGHQETQYF. The base sequence is TGTGCCAGCAGCTTAGGGCACCAAGAGACCCAGTACTTC.